The sequence of this T cell receptor beta chain was determined in a study of blood T cell repertoires in COVID-19. Generated by immunoSEQ multiplex PCR, the TCRdb table keeps only in-frame clones and is missing some. Of approximately 350,000 clones detected, around four fifths appear once; the ten largest clones hold 5% to 6%. CDR1 SGDLS and CDR2 YYNGEE come from the germline V gene. The ends were cut back, 0 bases at V and 3 bases at J, with 9 bases in the middle. This CDR3 comprises 14 residues. In Cohort 3, a recovered donor had either two negative PCRs, clearance, or symptom resolution. The chain couples TRBV9 to TRBJ1-2; D might be TRBD1 (5 bases). The sequence came from a woman between 45 and 60 years old who had recovered from COVID-19. Sequenced material: PBMCs or T cells enriched from blood (not recorded which). CDR3 in DNA: TGTGCCAGCAGCGTAGGACCGGGGGACTATGGCTACACCTTC. Protein: CASSVGPGDYGYTF. The full variable domain, in which reference TRBV9 and TRBJ1-2 provide the parts outside the CDR3, is DSGVTQTPKHLITATGQRVTLRCSPRSGDLSVYWYQQSLDQGLQFLIQYYNGEERAKGNILERFSAQQFPDLHSELNLSSLELGDSALYFCASSVGPGDYGYTFGSGTRLTVV.